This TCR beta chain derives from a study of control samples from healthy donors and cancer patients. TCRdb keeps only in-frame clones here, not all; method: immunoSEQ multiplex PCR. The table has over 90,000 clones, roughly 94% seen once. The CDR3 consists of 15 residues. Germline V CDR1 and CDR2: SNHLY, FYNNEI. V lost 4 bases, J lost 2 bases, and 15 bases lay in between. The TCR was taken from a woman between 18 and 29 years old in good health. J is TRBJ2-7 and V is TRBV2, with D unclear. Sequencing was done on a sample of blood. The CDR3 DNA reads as TGTGCCAGCAGTGTAAGGGCCCAGGCGCCCTACGAGCAGTACTTC. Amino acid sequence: CASSVRAQAPYEQYF.